This is a list of T cell receptor beta chains from one sample in a study of Ad26.COV2.S vaccination and SARS-CoV-2 variants. Clones were read by immunoSEQ multiplex PCR, and TCRdb kept only the in-frame ones, dropping some. The top ten clones hold under 2.5% of a sample with more than 300,000 clones, just under 85% of them seen once. The sequenced sample was peripheral blood, obtained in a trial of Ad26.COV2.S vaccine versus placebo. Receptors originate from a person between 18 and 60 years old who received the Ad26.COV2.S COVID-19 vaccine or a placebo. Both conserved end residues are trimmed from each CDR3. Fields, in order: V gene, clone size, J gene, CDR3 protein. Size is stated for part of the rows, as once, few or many counts, or as a class when the clone is expanded.

v_call: TRBV10-3; clone_size: NA; j_call: TRBJ2-7; cdr3_aa: AISELVVRQGAREQY
v_call: TRBV6-5; clone_size: NA; j_call: TRBJ1-2; cdr3_aa: ASGREVGDYGYT
v_call: TRBV25-1; clone_size: NA; j_call: TRBJ2-3; cdr3_aa: ASTRGTASTDTQY
v_call: TRBV6-5; clone_size: once; j_call: TRBJ1-5; cdr3_aa: ASNYAGGQPQH
v_call: TRBV30; clone_size: NA; j_call: TRBJ2-7; cdr3_aa: AWSTGSSTYEQY
v_call: TRBV6-5; clone_size: NA; j_call: TRBJ1-1; cdr3_aa: ASSYSAGTEAF
v_call: TRBV19; clone_size: NA; j_call: TRBJ2-7; cdr3_aa: ASSIQDSKVYEQY
v_call: TRBV30; clone_size: NA; j_call: TRBJ2-2; cdr3_aa: AWPFATDTGELF
v_call: TRBV5-8; clone_size: few; j_call: TRBJ1-5; cdr3_aa: ASSLRGGNQPQH
v_call: TRBV5-1; clone_size: NA; j_call: TRBJ2-5; cdr3_aa: ASSSGQGGSEETQY
v_call: TRBV7-2; clone_size: NA; j_call: TRBJ1-5; cdr3_aa: ASSLAGQGSQPQH
v_call: TRBV27; clone_size: NA; j_call: TRBJ1-2; cdr3_aa: ASRGYYGYT
v_call: TRBV6-6; clone_size: NA; j_call: TRBJ2-6; cdr3_aa: AVGRTFSGANVLT
v_call: TRBV28; clone_size: NA; j_call: TRBJ2-7; cdr3_aa: ASRISYEQY
v_call: TRBV5-4; clone_size: NA; j_call: TRBJ2-1; cdr3_aa: ASSFLGEKF
v_call: TRBV28; clone_size: NA; j_call: TRBJ1-2; cdr3_aa: ASSPRVYGYT
v_call: TRBV28; clone_size: NA; j_call: TRBJ2-7; cdr3_aa: ASSLKSPKTGYEQY
v_call: TRBV19; clone_size: NA; j_call: TRBJ1-4; cdr3_aa: ASSITGVNEKLF
v_call: TRBV4-1; clone_size: NA; j_call: TRBJ1-2; cdr3_aa: ASSQDPMGNYGYT
v_call: TRBV28; clone_size: NA; j_call: TRBJ1-1; cdr3_aa: ASSERDRGRTEAF
v_call: TRBV5-1; clone_size: NA; j_call: TRBJ2-2; cdr3_aa: ASTARTDTGELF
v_call: TRBV6-4; clone_size: NA; j_call: TRBJ2-5; cdr3_aa: ASSAASGEQETQY
v_call: TRBV7-8; clone_size: NA; j_call: TRBJ1-2; cdr3_aa: ASSLERLQGTLANYGYT
v_call: TRBV6-5; clone_size: NA; j_call: TRBJ1-6; cdr3_aa: ASRPQPFGREALH
v_call: TRBV5-6; clone_size: once; j_call: TRBJ1-6; cdr3_aa: ASSMGSMGNSPLH
v_call: TRBV7-9; clone_size: NA; j_call: TRBJ1-2; cdr3_aa: ASSRDHGYT
v_call: TRBV3-1/TRBV3-2; clone_size: NA; j_call: TRBJ2-5; cdr3_aa: ASSQDLGQANLQGTQY
v_call: TRBV11-3; clone_size: NA; j_call: TRBJ2-7; cdr3_aa: ASSPRPTLRNEQY